The T cell receptor (beta chain) described here comes from a study of cytomegalovirus exposure and HLA in healthy donors. CDR1 and CDR2 (germline): SGHTA, FQGNSA. The germline V and J ends were trimmed by 5 bases and 12 bases, with 17 bases remaining between them. The CDR3 runs to 13 residues. The study ran its PCR with 60 Vbeta and 13 Jbeta primers. The assay was immunoSEQ multiplex PCR, and TCRdb's table has in-frame clones only and misses some. The sample has roughly 200,000 clones, around four fifths seen once. This chain uses TRBV7-2 with TRBJ2-4; tentative D call: TRBD1 (5 bases). Sequenced material: PBMCs. This receptor was obtained from a man aged 40-55 years in good health and CMV-seropositive. The CDR3 nucleotides are TGTGCCAGCAGCCCGACAGACGATGGCAGTCAGTACTTC. It specifies CASSPTDDGSQYF.